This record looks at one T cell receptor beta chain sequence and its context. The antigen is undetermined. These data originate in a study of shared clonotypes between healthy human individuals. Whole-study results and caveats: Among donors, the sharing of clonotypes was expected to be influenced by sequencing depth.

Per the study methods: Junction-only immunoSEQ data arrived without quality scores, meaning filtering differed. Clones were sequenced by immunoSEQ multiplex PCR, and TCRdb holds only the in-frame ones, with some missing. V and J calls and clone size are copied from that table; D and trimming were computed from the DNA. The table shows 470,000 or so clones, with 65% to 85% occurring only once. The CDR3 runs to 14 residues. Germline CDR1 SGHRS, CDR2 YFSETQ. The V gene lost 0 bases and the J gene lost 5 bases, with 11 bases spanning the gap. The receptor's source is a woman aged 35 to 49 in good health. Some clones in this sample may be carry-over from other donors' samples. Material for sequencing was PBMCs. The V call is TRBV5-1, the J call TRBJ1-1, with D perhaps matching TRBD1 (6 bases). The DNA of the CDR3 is TGCGCCAGCAGCTTGGCCGGGGGGCGGACTGAAGCTTTCTTT. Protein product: CASSLAGGRTEAFF.